The clone carrying this T cell receptor beta chain was seen a single time. Its specificity is not known. This sample was taken from a study of cytomegalovirus exposure and HLA in healthy donors. The germline CDR1 and CDR2 sequences are SGHTA and FQGNSA. The CDR3 runs to 12 residues. Trimming cost V 5 bases and J 7 bases, with 11 bases left between them. The study sampled nominally healthy donors, though unrecorded immune exposures were likely. Study findings and constraints: There were some V segments, including TRBV6-2 and TRBV6-3, excluded as indistinguishable.

The PCR made use of 60 Vbeta and 13 Jbeta primers. Measured with immunoSEQ multiplex PCR; TCRdb has only the in-frame clones, and not every one. The repertoire holds about 240,000 clones, approximately 82% seen once, with around 8.3% in the top ten. The clonotype originates from a woman in her fifties or sixties in good health and CMV-seropositive. Sequencing input: PBMCs. The chain has TRBV7-2 and TRBJ2-5; D is undetermined. CDR3 region: CASSLQPGTQYF. Written as DNA, the CDR3 is TGTGCCAGCAGCCTCCAACCGGGGACCCAGTACTTC. Based on the CDR3 plus reference TRBV7-2 and TRBJ2-5, the full variable domain is GAGVSQSPSNKVTEKGKDVELRCDPISGHTALYWYRQSLGQGLEFLIYFQGNSAPDKSGLPSDRFSAERTGGSVSTLTIQRTQQEDSAVYLCASSLQPGTQYFGPGTRLLVL.